These T cell receptor beta chains were read from a single sample in a study of cytomegalovirus exposure and HLA in healthy donors. Repertoires were generated with immunoSEQ multiplex PCR, while TCRdb's copy carries only in-frame clones and drops some. The data show about 65,000 clones, just under 95% seen once. Input material: PBMCs. The source is a man in his late teens or twenties in good health and CMV-seropositive. Each CDR3 is given with its conserved first and last residue. Fields, in order: D gene, V gene, J gene, clone size, CDR3 DNA, CDR3 protein. A D gene is named only where the DNA matches it firmly. Expanded clones get a size class; other rows say once, few or many, or leave the size out.

>NA|TRBV7-6|TRBJ2-5|NA
TGTGCCAGCAGCTTAACCCCAGGGGACGAGACCCAGTACTTC
CASSLTPGDETQYF
>TRBD2|TRBV6-5|TRBJ2-7|NA
TGTGCCAGCACCCCTAGCGGGGGGCCCTACGAGCAGTACTTC
CASTPSGGPYEQYF
>TRBD1|TRBV11-1|TRBJ1-1|NA
TGTGCCAGCGGACCGGGAGGGGGCATTGTTGAAGCTTTCTTT
CASGPGGGIVEAFF
>NA|TRBV18|TRBJ1-1|NA
TGTGCCAGCTCACCACGAGAGGGAATCGACACTGAAGCTTTCTTT
CASSPREGIDTEAFF
>NA|TRBV29-1|TRBJ2-3|once
TGCAGCGTTGGGCGGCGACTCAGCACAGATACGCAGTATTTT
CSVGRRLSTDTQYF
>NA|TRBV6-1|TRBJ1-5|NA
TGTGCCAGCAGTGAGATAGACCTGAGGACATATAGCAATCAGCCCCAGCATTTT
CASSEIDLRTYSNQPQHF
>TRBD1|TRBV7-2|TRBJ2-1|NA
TGTGCCAGCAGCGTCCGAGACAGGGCAACCTACAATGAGCAGTTCTTC
CASSVRDRATYNEQFF
>NA|TRBV2|TRBJ1-1|once
TGTGCCAGCAGAGCGGACAGGAACACTGAAGCTTTCTTT
CASRADRNTEAFF
>NA|TRBV5-1|TRBJ2-1|NA
TGCGCCAGCAGCCCCCGGGGCGGGAATCACAATGAGCAGTTCTTC
CASSPRGGNHNEQFF
>NA|TRBV10-1|TRBJ2-3|once
TGCGCCAGCAGTGAGTCAATAGCTTACACAGATACGCAGTATTTT
CASSESIAYTDTQYF
>NA|TRBV12-2|TRBJ1-2|NA
TGTGCAAGTCGCTTCGGACTATATGGCTACACCTTC
CASRFGLYGYTF
>NA|TRBV6-7|TRBJ1-1|NA
TGTGCCAGCAGTTACTCGTCCTTAGACACTGAAGCTTTCTTT
CASSYSSLDTEAFF
>NA|TRBV6-5|TRBJ1-3|NA
TGTGCCAGCAGTTACGCGGGCTCTGGAAACACCATATATTTT
CASSYAGSGNTIYF
>TRBD1|TRBV10-3|TRBJ2-3|NA
TGTGCCGCCACAGGGGCAGATACGCAGTATTTT
CAATGADTQYF
>TRBD1|TRBV5-1|TRBJ2-5|NA
TGCGCCAGCAGCCTTCAGGGGGACAGGGAAGAGACCCAGTACTTC
CASSLQGDREETQYF
>TRBD2|TRBV5-4|TRBJ2-1|few
TGTGCCAGCAGCCACGGGGCGACTAGCGGTTACAATGAGCAGTTCTTC
CASSHGATSGYNEQFF
>TRBD2|TRBV6-4|TRBJ2-1|NA
TGTGCCAGCAGTGCTAGCGGGACTGATTTTAACAATGAGCAGTTCTTC
CASSASGTDFNNEQFF
>NA|TRBV11-2|TRBJ1-3|NA
TGTGCCAGCAGCTCCCCTTTCGGGCAGGGTGGTTTAGGAAACACCATATATTTT
CASSSPFGQGGLGNTIYF
>TRBD1|TRBV11-3|TRBJ2-7|NA
TGTGCCAGCAGCTTAGTACAGGGGTACGAGCAGTACTTC
CASSLVQGYEQYF
>TRBD2|TRBV28|TRBJ2-7|NA
TGTGCCAGCGGATCGGGACTAGGGGACTACGAGCAGTACTTC
CASGSGLGDYEQYF
>NA|TRBV10-1|TRBJ1-1|NA
TGCGCCAGCAGTGACGAAGCCACTGAAGCTTTCTTT
CASSDEATEAFF
>NA|TRBV11-2|TRBJ2-5|NA
TGTGCCAGCAGCTTAGCCAGGAGGGAGACCCAGTACTTC
CASSLARRETQYF
>TRBD1|TRBV4-1|TRBJ1-2|NA
TGCGCCAGCAGCCAGCAACGCCGGGACAGAAATACCTATGGCTACACCTTC
CASSQQRRDRNTYGYTF
>NA|TRBV11-2|TRBJ2-3|NA
TGTGCCAGCAGCTTACAGACAGCCAACACAGATACGCAGTATTTT
CASSLQTANTDTQYF
>TRBD1|TRBV5-4|TRBJ2-7|NA
TGTGCCAGCAGCTCAAAAAGGACAGGGGGCGACGAGCAGTACTTC
CASSSKRTGGDEQYF
>NA|TRBV7-9|TRBJ2-5|NA
TGTGCCAGCAGCTTCAGGACAGAAGAGACCCAGTACTTC
CASSFRTEETQYF
>NA|TRBV28|TRBJ2-3|NA
TGTGCCAGCAGTTTTCCTACAGGGCTCACAGATACGCAGTATTTT
CASSFPTGLTDTQYF
>NA|TRBV18|TRBJ2-1|NA
TGTGCCAGCTCACCACCTTCAGTCAGGATTTGGGATGAGCAGTTCTTC
CASSPPSVRIWDEQFF
>TRBD1|TRBV27|TRBJ1-5|NA
TGTGCCAGCAGCCAAACCACTGGGACAGGACTCTTTCGTCAGCCCCAGCATTTT
CASSQTTGTGLFRQPQHF
>NA|TRBV19|TRBJ2-2|NA
TGTGCCAGTAGCAGGAACACCGGGGAGCTGTTTTTT
CASSRNTGELFF
>NA|TRBV6-1|TRBJ1-1|NA
TGTGCCAGCGGTGTGGCTGGGGGGAGGAGCACTGAAGCTTTCTTT
CASGVAGGRSTEAFF
>TRBD1|TRBV11-3|TRBJ1-1|NA
TGTGCCAGCAGCTCCTTATTATTCCGGGACAGGGGGCGGACTGAAGCTTTCTTT
CASSSLLFRDRGRTEAFF
>NA|TRBV28|TRBJ2-2|once
TGTGCCACCCCTGGGGTAGGGGGTAACACCGGGGAGCTGTTTTTT
CATPGVGGNTGELFF
>NA|TRBV5-4|TRBJ2-7|NA
TGTGCCAGCAGCCTGGGCGGGACTGGTTCCTACGAGCAGTACTTC
CASSLGGTGSYEQYF
>TRBD1|TRBV19|TRBJ1-2|NA
TGTGCCAGTACCCCCAGGTCCGGGACAGCTGGATATGGCTACACCTTC
CASTPRSGTAGYGYTF
>NA|TRBV4-3|TRBJ2-7|NA
TGCGCCAGCAGCCAAGATGACCGGGGAAACTACGAGCAGTACTTC
CASSQDDRGNYEQYF
>NA|TRBV19|TRBJ1-5|NA
TGTGCCAGTAGTAAGACACCTCAGGGGATCGGCAATCAGCCCCAGCATTTT
CASSKTPQGIGNQPQHF
>NA|TRBV11-2|TRBJ2-2|NA
TGTGCCAGCAGTCAAGGGGCTATCGGGGAGCTGTTTTTT
CASSQGAIGELFF
>NA|TRBV28|TRBJ1-3|NA
TGTGCCGTCCGGGGGGGAAACACCATATATTTT
CAVRGGNTIYF
>NA|TRBV14|TRBJ1-2|NA
TGTGCCAGCAGCCAAGGAGCCCCGTGGGCCTATGGCTACACCTTC
CASSQGAPWAYGYTF
>NA|TRBV7-6|TRBJ2-3|NA
TGTGCCAGCAGCTTACAGGGCGGCACAGATACGCAGTATTTT
CASSLQGGTDTQYF
>NA|TRBV6-1|TRBJ1-3|NA
TGTGCCAGCAGTACCGGGAACTCTGGAAACACCATATATTTT
CASSTGNSGNTIYF
>TRBD1|TRBV19|TRBJ1-1|NA
TGTGCCAGTAGTTTCGGACAGGAAGAAGCTTTCTTT
CASSFGQEEAFF
>NA|TRBV15|TRBJ2-5|NA
TGTGCCACCAGCATTCAGGGGATGGAGACCCAGTACTTC
CATSIQGMETQYF
>NA|TRBV19|TRBJ1-1|NA
TGTGCCAGTAGCCCTCCCCCGTACCGGACAGACATGAACACTGAAGCTTTCTTT
CASSPPPYRTDMNTEAFF
>TRBD1|TRBV4-1|TRBJ2-5|once
TGCGCCAGCAGCCATCGCTGGACAGGGGAAGAGACCCAGTACTTC
CASSHRWTGEETQYF
>NA|TRBV13|TRBJ2-1|NA
TGTGCCAGCATGCGTCAGGGGCCCAATGAGCAGTTCTTC
CASMRQGPNEQFF
>NA|TRBV30|TRBJ2-5|NA
TGTGCCTGGAGTGTACCGGAGTGGTACCAAGAGACCCAGTACTTC
CAWSVPEWYQETQYF
>TRBD2|TRBV27|TRBJ2-5|NA
TGTGCCAGCAAGGGACTAGCGGAATTGGGAGAGACCCAGTACTTC
CASKGLAELGETQYF
>NA|TRBV19|TRBJ1-3|NA
TGTGCCAGTAGTATGGGGGGTATTGCTGGAAACACCATATATTTT
CASSMGGIAGNTIYF
>NA|TRBV6-1|TRBJ1-1|NA
TGTGCCAGCAGTCCATTTGCTGAAGCTTTCTTT
CASSPFAEAFF
>NA|TRBV6-1|TRBJ1-6|once
TGTGCCAGCAGAATTCAGGGAGGCTCACCCCTCCACTTT
CASRIQGGSPLHF